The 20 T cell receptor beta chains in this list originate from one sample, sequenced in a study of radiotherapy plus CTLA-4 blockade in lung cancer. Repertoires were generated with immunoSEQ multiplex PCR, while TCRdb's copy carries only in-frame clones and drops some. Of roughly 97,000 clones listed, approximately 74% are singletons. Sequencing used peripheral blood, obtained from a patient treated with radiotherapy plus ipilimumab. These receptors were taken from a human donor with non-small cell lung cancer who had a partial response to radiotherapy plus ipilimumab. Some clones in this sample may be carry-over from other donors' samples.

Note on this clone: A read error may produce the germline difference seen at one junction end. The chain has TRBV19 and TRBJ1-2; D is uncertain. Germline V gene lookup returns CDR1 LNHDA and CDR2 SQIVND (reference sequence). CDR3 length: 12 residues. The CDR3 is CATSSEGLSCTF. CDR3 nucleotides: TGTGCCACTAGTTCGGAGGGCCTGTCGTGTACCTTC.

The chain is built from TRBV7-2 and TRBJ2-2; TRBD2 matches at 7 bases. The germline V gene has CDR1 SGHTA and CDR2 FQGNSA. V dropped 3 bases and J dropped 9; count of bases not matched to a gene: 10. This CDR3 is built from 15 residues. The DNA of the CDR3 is TGTGCCAGCAGCTTTGGGGGGGGGAGTATCTGGGAGCTGTTTTTT. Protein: CASSFGGGSIWELFF.

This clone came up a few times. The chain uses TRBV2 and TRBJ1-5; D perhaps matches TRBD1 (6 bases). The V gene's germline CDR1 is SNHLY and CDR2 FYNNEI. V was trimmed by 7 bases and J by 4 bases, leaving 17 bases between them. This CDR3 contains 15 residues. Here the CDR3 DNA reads TGTGCCAGCACTCAGGCCAGGGGCGGTAATCAGCCCCAGCATTTT. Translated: CASTQARGGNQPQHF.

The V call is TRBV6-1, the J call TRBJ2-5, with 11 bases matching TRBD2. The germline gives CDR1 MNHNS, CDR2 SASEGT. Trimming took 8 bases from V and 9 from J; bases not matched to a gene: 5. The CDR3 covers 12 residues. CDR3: CASAPLAGAQYF. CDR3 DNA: TGTGCCAGCGCCCCACTAGCGGGGGCCCAGTACTTC.

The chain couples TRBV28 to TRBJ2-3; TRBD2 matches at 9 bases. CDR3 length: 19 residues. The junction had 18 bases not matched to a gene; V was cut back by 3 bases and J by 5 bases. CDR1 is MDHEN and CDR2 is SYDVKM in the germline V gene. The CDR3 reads CASSFPPSGLAGTIDTQYF. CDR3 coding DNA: TGTGCCAGCAGTTTTCCTCCATCAGGGCTAGCGGGGACGATAGATACGCAGTATTTT. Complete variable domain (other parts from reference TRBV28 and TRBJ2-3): DVKVTQSSRYLVKRTGEKVFLECVQDMDHENMFWYRQDPGLGLRLIYFSYDVKMKEKGDIPEGYSVSREKKERFSLILESASTNQTSMYLCASSFPPSGLAGTIDTQYFGPGTRLTVL.

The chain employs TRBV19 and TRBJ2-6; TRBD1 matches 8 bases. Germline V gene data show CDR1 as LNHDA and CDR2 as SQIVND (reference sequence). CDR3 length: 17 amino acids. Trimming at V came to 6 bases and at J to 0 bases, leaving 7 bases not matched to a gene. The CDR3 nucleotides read TGTGCCAGTAGCCGACAGGGGTTTGGCTCTGGGGCCAACGTCCTGACTTTC. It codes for CASSRQGFGSGANVLTF.

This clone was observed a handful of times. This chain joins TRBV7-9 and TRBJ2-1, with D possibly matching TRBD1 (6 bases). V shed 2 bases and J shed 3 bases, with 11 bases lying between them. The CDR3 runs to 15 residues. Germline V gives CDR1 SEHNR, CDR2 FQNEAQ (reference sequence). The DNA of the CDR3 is TGTGCCAGCAGCTTACATCTGGGACACTACAATGAGCAGTTCTTC. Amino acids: CASSLHLGHYNEQFF.

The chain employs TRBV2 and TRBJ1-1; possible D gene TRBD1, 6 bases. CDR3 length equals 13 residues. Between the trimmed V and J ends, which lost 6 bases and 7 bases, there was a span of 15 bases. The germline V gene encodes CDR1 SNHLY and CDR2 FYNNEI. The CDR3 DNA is TGTGCCAGCAGCAACGGACAGAAATTTGAAGCTTTCTTT. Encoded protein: CASSNGQKFEAFF.

CDR3 sequence reads: CASRQRLAQNTGELFF. The CDR3 DNA sequence: TGTGCCAGTAGGCAACGACTAGCGCAGAACACCGGGGAGCTGTTTTTT. The chain carries TRBV19 and TRBJ2-2; TRBD2 aligns across 8 bases. Germline CDR1 reads LNHDA; CDR2 reads SQIVND (reference sequence). The CDR3 length is 16 residues. The V segment lost 6 bases and the J segment 1 base; nucleotides outside the gene matches: 7.

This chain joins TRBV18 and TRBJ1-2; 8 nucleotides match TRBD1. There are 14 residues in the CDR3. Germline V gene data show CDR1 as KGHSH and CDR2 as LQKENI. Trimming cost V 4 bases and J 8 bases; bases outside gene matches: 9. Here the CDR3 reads CASSLTGVKNGYTF. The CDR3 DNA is TGTGCCAGCTCACTGACAGGGGTGAAAAACGGCTACACCTTC. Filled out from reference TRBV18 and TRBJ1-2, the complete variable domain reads NAGVMQNPRHLVRRRGQEARLRCSPMKGHSHVYWYRQLPEEGLKFMVYLQKENIIDESGMPKERFSAEFPKEGPSILRIQQVVRGDSAAYFCASSLTGVKNGYTFGSGTRLTVV.

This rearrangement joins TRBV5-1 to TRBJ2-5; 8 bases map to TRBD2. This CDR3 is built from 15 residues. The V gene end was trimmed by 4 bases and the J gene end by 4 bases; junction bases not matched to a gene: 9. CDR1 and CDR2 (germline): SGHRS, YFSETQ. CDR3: CASSSGVRGGETQYF. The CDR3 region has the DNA TGCGCCAGCAGCAGTGGGGTTCGGGGGGGAGAGACCCAGTACTTC.

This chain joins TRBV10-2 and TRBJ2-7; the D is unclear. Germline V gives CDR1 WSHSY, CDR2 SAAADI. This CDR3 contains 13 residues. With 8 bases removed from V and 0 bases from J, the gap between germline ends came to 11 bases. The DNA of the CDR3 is TGCGCCAGCGCCGGTATTGGCTCCTACGAGCAGTACTTC. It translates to CASAGIGSYEQYF.

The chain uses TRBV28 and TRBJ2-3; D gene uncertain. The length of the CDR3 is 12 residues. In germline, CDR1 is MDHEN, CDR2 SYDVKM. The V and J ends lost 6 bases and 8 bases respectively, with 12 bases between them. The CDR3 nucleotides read TGTGCCAGCAGCGCAGCGCGAAGTACGCAGTATTTT. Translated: CASSAARSTQYF.

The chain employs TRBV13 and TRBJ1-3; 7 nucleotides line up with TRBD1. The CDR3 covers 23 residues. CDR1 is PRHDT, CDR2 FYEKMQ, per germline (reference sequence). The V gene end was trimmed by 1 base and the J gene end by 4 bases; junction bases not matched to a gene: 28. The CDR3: CASSLDVRGQIGQAASSGNTIYF. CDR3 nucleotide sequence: TGTGCCAGCAGCTTAGACGTTAGGGGACAGATCGGACAGGCCGCCAGCTCGGGAAACACCATATATTTT.

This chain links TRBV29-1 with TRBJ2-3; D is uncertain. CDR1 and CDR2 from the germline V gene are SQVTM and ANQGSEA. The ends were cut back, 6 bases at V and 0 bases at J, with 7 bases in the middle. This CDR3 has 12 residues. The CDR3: CSVYGSTDTQYF. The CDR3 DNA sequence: TGCAGCGTATACGGGAGCACAGATACGCAGTATTTT.

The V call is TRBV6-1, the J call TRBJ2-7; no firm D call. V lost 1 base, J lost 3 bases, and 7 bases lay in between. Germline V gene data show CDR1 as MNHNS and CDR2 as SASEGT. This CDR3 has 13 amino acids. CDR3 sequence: CASSEVPSYEQYF. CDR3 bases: TGTGCCAGCAGTGAAGTACCCAGCTACGAGCAGTACTTC.

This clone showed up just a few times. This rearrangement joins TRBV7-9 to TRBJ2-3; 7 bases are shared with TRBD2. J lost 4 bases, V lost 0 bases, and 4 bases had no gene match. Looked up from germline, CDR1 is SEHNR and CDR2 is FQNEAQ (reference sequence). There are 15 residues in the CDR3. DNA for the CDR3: TGTGCCAGCAGCTTAGCATTGGGAGGGCCAGATACGCAGTATTTT. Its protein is CASSLALGGPDTQYF.

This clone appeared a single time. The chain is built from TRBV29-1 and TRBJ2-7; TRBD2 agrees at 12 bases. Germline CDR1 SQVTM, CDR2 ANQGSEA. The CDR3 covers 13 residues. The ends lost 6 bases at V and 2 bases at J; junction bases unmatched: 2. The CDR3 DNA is TGCAGCGTGTGGACTAGCGGGACCTACGAGCAGTACTTC. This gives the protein CSVWTSGTYEQYF.

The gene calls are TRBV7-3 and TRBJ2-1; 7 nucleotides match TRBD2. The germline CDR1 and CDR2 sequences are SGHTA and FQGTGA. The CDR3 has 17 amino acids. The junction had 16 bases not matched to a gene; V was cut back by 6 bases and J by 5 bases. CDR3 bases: TGTGCCAGCAGTAAGACGGGGGGACCCCGCGGGAACAATGAGCAGTTCTTC. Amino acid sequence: CASSKTGGPRGNNEQFF.

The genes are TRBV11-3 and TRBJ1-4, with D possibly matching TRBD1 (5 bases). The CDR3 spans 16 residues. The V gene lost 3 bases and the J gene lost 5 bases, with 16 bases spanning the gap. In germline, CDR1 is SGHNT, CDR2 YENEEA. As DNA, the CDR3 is TGTGCCAGCAGCTTCCAAGGGGCCTCGAAAAATGAAAAACTGTTTTTT. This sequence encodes CASSFQGASKNEKLFF.